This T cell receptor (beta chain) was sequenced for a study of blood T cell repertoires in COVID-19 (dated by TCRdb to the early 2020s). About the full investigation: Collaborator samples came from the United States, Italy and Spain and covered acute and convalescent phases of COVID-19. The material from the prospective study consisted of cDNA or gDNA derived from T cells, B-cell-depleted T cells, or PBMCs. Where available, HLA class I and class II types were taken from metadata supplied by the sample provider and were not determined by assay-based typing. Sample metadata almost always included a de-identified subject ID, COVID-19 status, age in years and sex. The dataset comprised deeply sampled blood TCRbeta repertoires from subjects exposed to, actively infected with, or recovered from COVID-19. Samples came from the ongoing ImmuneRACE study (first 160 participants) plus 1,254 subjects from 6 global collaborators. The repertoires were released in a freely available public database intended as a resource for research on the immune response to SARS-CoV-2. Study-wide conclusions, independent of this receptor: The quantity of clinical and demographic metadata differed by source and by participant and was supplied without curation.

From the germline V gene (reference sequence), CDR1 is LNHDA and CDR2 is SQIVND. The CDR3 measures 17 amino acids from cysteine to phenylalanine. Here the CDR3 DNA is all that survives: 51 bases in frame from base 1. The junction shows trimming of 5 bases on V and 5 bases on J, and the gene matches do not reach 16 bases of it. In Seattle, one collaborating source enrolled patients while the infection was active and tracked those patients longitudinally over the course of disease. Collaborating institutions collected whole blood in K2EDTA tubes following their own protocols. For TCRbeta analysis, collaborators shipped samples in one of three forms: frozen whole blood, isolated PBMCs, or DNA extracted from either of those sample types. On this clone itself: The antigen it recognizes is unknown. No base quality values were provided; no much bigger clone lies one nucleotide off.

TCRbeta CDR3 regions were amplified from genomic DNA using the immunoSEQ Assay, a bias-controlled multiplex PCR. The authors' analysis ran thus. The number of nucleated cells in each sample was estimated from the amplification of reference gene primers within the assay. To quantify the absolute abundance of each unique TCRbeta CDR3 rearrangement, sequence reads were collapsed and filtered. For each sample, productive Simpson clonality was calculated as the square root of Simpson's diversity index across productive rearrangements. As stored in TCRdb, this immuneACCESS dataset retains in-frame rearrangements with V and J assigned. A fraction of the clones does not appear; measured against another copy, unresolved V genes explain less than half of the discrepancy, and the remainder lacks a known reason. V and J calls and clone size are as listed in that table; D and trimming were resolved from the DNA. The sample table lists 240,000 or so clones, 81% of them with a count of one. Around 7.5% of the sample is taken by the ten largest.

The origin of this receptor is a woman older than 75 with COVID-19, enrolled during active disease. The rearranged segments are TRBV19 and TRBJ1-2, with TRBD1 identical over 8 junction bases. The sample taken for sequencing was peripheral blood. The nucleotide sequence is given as TGTGCCAGTAGTCTTCGGACAGGGACCAAAATCTCGTATGGCTACACCTTC. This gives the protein CASSLRTGTKISYGYTF.